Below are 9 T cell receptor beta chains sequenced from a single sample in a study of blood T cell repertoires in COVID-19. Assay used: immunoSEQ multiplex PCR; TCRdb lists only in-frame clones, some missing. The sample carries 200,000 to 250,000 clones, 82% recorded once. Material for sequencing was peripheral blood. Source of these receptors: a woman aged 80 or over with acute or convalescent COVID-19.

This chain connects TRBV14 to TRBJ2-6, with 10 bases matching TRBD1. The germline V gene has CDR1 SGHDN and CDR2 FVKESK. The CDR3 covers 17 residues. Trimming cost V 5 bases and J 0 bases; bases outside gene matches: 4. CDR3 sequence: CASSRQGAPSGANVLTF. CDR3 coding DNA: TGTGCCAGCAGCAGACAGGGGGCCCCCTCTGGGGCCAACGTCCTGACTTTC. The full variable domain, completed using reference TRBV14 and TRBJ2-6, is EAGVTQFPSHSVIEKGQTVTLRCDPISGHDNLYWYRRVMGKEIKFLLHFVKESKQDESGMPNNRFLAERTGGTYSTLKVQPAELEDSGVYFCASSRQGAPSGANVLTFGAGSRLTVL.

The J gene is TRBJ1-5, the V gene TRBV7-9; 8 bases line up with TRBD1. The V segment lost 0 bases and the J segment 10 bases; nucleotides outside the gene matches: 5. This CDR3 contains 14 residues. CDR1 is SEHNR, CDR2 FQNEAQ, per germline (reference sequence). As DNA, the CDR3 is TGTGCCAGCAGCTTAGCGGGGACAGGACTTCCCCAGCATTTT. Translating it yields CASSLAGTGLPQHF.

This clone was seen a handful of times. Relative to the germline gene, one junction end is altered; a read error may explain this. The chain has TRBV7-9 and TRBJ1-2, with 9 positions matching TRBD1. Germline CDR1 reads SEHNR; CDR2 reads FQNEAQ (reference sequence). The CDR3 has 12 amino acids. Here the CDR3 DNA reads TGTGCCAGCAGCCAACAGGGGGCGCCCCTCCCCTTC. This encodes CASSQQGAPLPF.

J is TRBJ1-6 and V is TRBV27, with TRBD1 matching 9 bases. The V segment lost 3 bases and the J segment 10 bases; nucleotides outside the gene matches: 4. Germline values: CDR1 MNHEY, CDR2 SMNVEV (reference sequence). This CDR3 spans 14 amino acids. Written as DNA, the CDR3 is TGTGCCAGCAGTTTGGGACAGGGCCCCTCACCCCTCCACTTT. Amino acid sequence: CASSLGQGPSPLHF.

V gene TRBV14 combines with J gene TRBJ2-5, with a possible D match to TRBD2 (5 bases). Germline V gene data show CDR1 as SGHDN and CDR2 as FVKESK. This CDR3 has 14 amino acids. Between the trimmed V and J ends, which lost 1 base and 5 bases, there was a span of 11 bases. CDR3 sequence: CASSQGAVLETQYF. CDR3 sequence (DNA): TGTGCCAGCAGCCAAGGAGCGGTATTGGAGACCCAGTACTTC. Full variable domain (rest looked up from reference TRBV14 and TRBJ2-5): EAGVTQFPSHSVIEKGQTVTLRCDPISGHDNLYWYRRVMGKEIKFLLHFVKESKQDESGMPNNRFLAERTGGTYSTLKVQPAELEDSGVYFCASSQGAVLETQYFGPGTRLLVL.

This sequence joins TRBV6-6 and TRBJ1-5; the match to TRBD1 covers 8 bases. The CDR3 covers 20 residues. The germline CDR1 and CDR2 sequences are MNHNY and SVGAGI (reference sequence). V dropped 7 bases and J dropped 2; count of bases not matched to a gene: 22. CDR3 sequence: CASIYGGPATGATRNQPQHF. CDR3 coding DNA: TGTGCCAGCATCTACGGGGGGCCGGCGACAGGGGCGACGCGCAATCAGCCCCAGCATTTT.

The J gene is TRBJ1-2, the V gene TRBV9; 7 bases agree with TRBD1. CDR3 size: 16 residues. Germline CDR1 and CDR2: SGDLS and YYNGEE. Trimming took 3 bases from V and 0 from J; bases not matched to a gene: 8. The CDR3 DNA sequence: TGTGCCAGCAGCGATAGAAGGGACAGTACTAACTATGGCTACACCTTC. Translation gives CASSDRRDSTNYGYTF. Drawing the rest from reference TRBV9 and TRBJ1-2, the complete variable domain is DSGVTQTPKHLITATGQRVTLRCSPRSGDLSVYWYQQSLDQGLQFLIQYYNGEERAKGNILERFSAQQFPDLHSELNLSSLELGDSALYFCASSDRRDSTNYGYTFGSGTRLTVV.

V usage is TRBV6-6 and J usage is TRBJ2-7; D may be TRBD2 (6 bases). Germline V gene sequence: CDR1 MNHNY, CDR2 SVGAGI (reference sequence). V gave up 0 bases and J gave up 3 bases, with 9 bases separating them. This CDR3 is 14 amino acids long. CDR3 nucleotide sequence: TGTGCCAGCAGTTACTCCCCGGGGGACTACGAGCAGTACTTC. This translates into CASSYSPGDYEQYF.

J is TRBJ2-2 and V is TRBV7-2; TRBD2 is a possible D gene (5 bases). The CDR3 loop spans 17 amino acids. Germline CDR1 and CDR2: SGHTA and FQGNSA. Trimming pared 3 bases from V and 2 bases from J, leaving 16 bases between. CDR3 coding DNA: TGTGCCAGCAGCTTGCGTAGCGCTAATTTAAACACCGGGGAGCTGTTTTTT. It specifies CASSLRSANLNTGELFF.